The 25 T cell receptor beta chains reported below all come from one sample, sequenced in a study of T cell clones after liver transplantation. The assay was immunoSEQ multiplex PCR, and TCRdb's table has in-frame clones only and misses some. The sample consists of under 55,000 clones, approximately 87% of them appearing once. Sequences were derived from CD8+ T cells from blood, sampled 12 months after liver transplant. These receptor sequences come from a human patient who received a liver transplant. The T cells may partly be graft donor cells.

This chain links TRBV6-1 with TRBJ2-5, with 7 bases that match TRBD2. Trimming cost V 5 bases and J 3 bases; bases outside gene matches: 6. Germline V gene lookup returns CDR1 MNHNS and CDR2 SASEGT. The CDR3 has 14 amino acids. The CDR3 DNA follows: TGTGCCAGCAGTCCCCGAGGGAGGGAAGAGACCCAGTACTTC. Translating it yields CASSPRGREETQYF.

This chain connects TRBV6-5 to TRBJ2-1; 9 bases are shared with TRBD2. V trimming: 0 bases; J trimming: 6 bases; junction bases outside the gene matches: 0. Germline assignment: CDR1 MNHEY and CDR2 SVGAGI. The CDR3 sequence is 14 residues long. The CDR3, as DNA: TGTGCCAGCAGTTACTCTAGCGGGAGCAATGAGCAGTTCTTC. Its protein product is CASSYSSGSNEQFF.

The chain is built from TRBV5-1 and TRBJ2-1; 7 bases are shared with TRBD2. The CDR3 length is 14 residues. Per germline, CDR1 SGHRS and CDR2 YFSETQ. The ends lost 8 bases at V and 6 bases at J; junction bases unmatched: 11. The CDR3 DNA reads TGCGCCAGGGTGCTGGGCGGGAGCCCCAATGAGCAGTTCTTC. This codes for CARVLGGSPNEQFF.

The CDR3 here is CASSPDSGKKNIQYF. DNA for the CDR3: TGTGCCAGCAGCCCCGATTCCGGAAAAAAAAACATTCAGTACTTC. V and J are TRBV7-9 and TRBJ2-4; no firm D call. CDR3 size: 15 residues. Germline values: CDR1 SEHNR, CDR2 FQNEAQ (reference sequence). V was trimmed by 5 bases and J by 4 bases, leaving 15 bases between them.

The CDR3 sequence: CASGRQFYEQYF. The CDR3 bases are TGTGCCAGCGGACGACAGTTCTACGAGCAGTACTTC. The rearrangement links TRBV25-1 to TRBJ2-7; D might be TRBD1 (5 bases). This CDR3 comprises 12 residues. Trimming pared 8 bases from V and 3 bases from J, leaving 11 bases between. Germline CDR1 reads MGHDK; CDR2 reads SYGVNS.

This clone was seen only a few times. This chain joins TRBV27 and TRBJ2-3; TRBD2 might be the D (5 bases). CDR3 length equals 16 residues. Trimming left V 5 bases short and J 2 bases short, with 17 bases between. Germline CDR1 and CDR2: MNHEY and SMNVEV (reference sequence). In DNA form, the CDR3 reads TGTGCCAGCAGTCTAGGGCCTTTGGGAGTCACAGATACGCAGTATTTT. This translates into CASSLGPLGVTDTQYF.

The chain joins TRBV28 to TRBJ2-1; no definite D call. The germline V gene has CDR1 MDHEN and CDR2 SYDVKM. The CDR3 consists of 17 residues. V lost 7 bases to trimming and J lost 8 bases, with 27 bases between them. The CDR3 DNA reads TGTGCCAGCACCTCATCCCCCCCGGGCTGGGCTCGCGATGAGCAGTTCTTC. It translates to CASTSSPPGWARDEQFF.

This clone was picked up one time. The gene calls are TRBV28 and TRBJ1-3; D ambiguous. V was clipped by 3 bases and J by 0 bases, with 9 bases between them. Germline V lookup: CDR1 MDHEN, CDR2 SYDVKM. CDR3 size: 15 residues. The CDR3 spells CASSFLRYSGNTIYF. The DNA of the CDR3 is TGTGCCAGCAGTTTCCTCCGATACTCTGGAAACACCATATATTTT.

The chain uses TRBV28 and TRBJ1-1, with D perhaps TRBD1 (5 bases). The CDR3 is 15 residues long. Germline V CDR1 and CDR2: MDHEN, SYDVKM. V lost 5 bases to trimming and J lost 5 bases, with 18 bases between them. DNA of the CDR3: TGTGCCAGCAGTCTTTCAGGACTCGGGGGAACTGAAGCTTTCTTT. Translating gives CASSLSGLGGTEAFF.

J is TRBJ2-1 and V is TRBV13; TRBD2 agrees at 7 bases. In germline, CDR1 is PRHDT, CDR2 FYEKMQ (reference sequence). This CDR3 has 15 amino acids. V was pared by 2 bases and J by 9 bases, with 10 bases of the junction left unmatched. CDR3 residues: CASSLFWGEGSEQFF. In DNA, the CDR3 is TGTGCCAGCAGCTTATTCTGGGGGGAGGGCAGTGAGCAGTTCTTC.

The chain combines TRBV6-6 with TRBJ1-1; D is possibly TRBD1 (5 bases). Germline V gene data show CDR1 as MNHNY and CDR2 as SVGAGI (reference sequence). Trimming cost V 4 bases and J 4 bases, with 13 bases left between them. The CDR3 spans 14 residues. The CDR3: CASSFREGVTEAFF. Here the CDR3 DNA reads TGTGCCAGCAGTTTCAGGGAAGGGGTCACTGAAGCTTTCTTT.

The V and J genes are TRBV5-1 and TRBJ1-4; TRBD1 agrees at 7 bases. Per the germline V gene, CDR1 is SGHRS and CDR2 is YFSETQ. CDR3 length: 14 amino acids. V dropped 2 bases and J dropped 7; count of bases not matched to a gene: 5. CDR3: CASSLPGGGEKLFF. The CDR3, as DNA: TGCGCCAGCAGCTTACCAGGGGGAGGTGAAAAACTGTTTTTT. Looking up the rest from reference TRBV5-1 and TRBJ1-4 gives the full variable domain: KAGVTQTPRYLIKTRGQQVTLSCSPISGHRSVSWYQQTPGQGLQFLFEYFSETQRNKGNFPGRFSGRQFSNSRSEMNVSTLELGDSALYLCASSLPGGGEKLFFGSGTQLSVL.

The chain employs TRBV5-1 and TRBJ2-3; D may be TRBD2 (6 bases). With 4 bases removed from V and 4 bases from J, the gap between germline ends came to 13 bases. The CDR3 contains 14 residues. Germline CDR1 SGHRS, CDR2 YFSETQ. CDR3 sequence (DNA): TGCGCCAGCAGCCGGGCTAGCGCAGCAGATACGCAGTATTTT. As protein: CASSRASAADTQYF.

This clone was found a few times. This chain joins TRBV28 and TRBJ2-1; D gene unclear. CDR3 length: 14 amino acids. The V end was cut by 8 bases, the J end by 1 base, with 12 bases between. Germline V gene data show CDR1 as MDHEN and CDR2 as SYDVKM. The CDR3 nucleotides are TGTGCCAGCGCCCTGACTGCTTCCTACAATGAGCAGTTCTTC. This codes for CASALTASYNEQFF. The full variable domain, in which reference TRBV28 and TRBJ2-1 provide the parts outside the CDR3, is DVKVTQSSRYLVKRTGEKVFLECVQDMDHENMFWYRQDPGLGLRLIYFSYDVKMKEKGDIPEGYSVSREKKERFSLILESASTNQTSMYLCASALTASYNEQFFGPGTRLTVL.

This sequence joins TRBV5-1 and TRBJ1-1; 10 bases agree with TRBD1. Germline CDR1 is SGHRS and CDR2 is YFSETQ. CDR3 length equals 14 residues. J was trimmed by 5 bases and V by 4 bases; bases with no gene match: 5. In nucleotides, the CDR3 is TGCGCCAGCAGCCGTGGGACAGGGGCGACTGAAGCTTTCTTT. It specifies CASSRGTGATEAFF.

The chain couples TRBV28 to TRBJ2-1; D not resolved. Per the germline V gene, CDR1 is MDHEN and CDR2 is SYDVKM. The CDR3 sequence is 13 residues long. The germline V and J ends were trimmed by 6 bases and 4 bases, with 10 bases remaining between them. CDR3 bases: TGTGCCAGCAGCTCTGATCGTTACAATGAGCAGTTCTTC. It yields the protein CASSSDRYNEQFF. Full variable domain (rest looked up from reference TRBV28 and TRBJ2-1): DVKVTQSSRYLVKRTGEKVFLECVQDMDHENMFWYRQDPGLGLRLIYFSYDVKMKEKGDIPEGYSVSREKKERFSLILESASTNQTSMYLCASSSDRYNEQFFGPGTRLTVL.

The chain joins TRBV7-6 to TRBJ1-5, with D unclear. CDR1 and CDR2 (germline): SGHVS, FNYEAQ. This CDR3 comprises 17 residues. The V gene lost 0 bases and the J gene lost 0 bases, with 12 bases spanning the gap. The CDR3 nucleotides are TGTGCCAGCAGCTTAGCGGCGGACCGCTATAGCAATCAGCCCCAGCATTTT. Protein sequence: CASSLAADRYSNQPQHF.

The chain couples TRBV30 to TRBJ1-2; no clear D gene. The germline gives CDR1 GTSNPN, CDR2 SVGIG (reference sequence). V gave up 8 bases and J gave up 3 bases, with 13 bases separating them. The CDR3 has 12 amino acids. CDR3 DNA: TGTGCCGGACCCGGAGATTACTATGGCTACACCTTC. Its protein is CAGPGDYYGYTF.

In this sample, this clone turned up a few times. J is TRBJ1-1 and V is TRBV29-1; maybe TRBD1 (5 bases). Germline V lookup: CDR1 SQVTM, CDR2 ANQGSEA. The CDR3 spans 11 residues. Trimming left V 8 bases short and J 9 bases short, with 16 bases between. CDR3 protein: CSLWSRGKAFF. The CDR3 DNA is TGCAGCCTTTGGAGTAGGGGAAAAGCTTTCTTT.

The CDR3 DNA reads as TGTGCCAGCCTTCCAGGGAATCAACAAGAGACCCAGTACTTC. It translates to CASLPGNQQETQYF. The rearrangement links TRBV6-1 to TRBJ2-5; D may be TRBD1 (5 bases). From germline, CDR1 is MNHNS and CDR2 SASEGT. The CDR3 loop spans 14 amino acids. V lost 8 bases and J lost 2, with 15 bases in between.

This clone has a handful of counts. This rearrangement joins TRBV6-5 to TRBJ2-7; D gene uncertain. V was cut by 6 bases and J by 2 bases, with 11 bases left in between. Germline V CDR1 and CDR2: MNHEY, SVGAGI. CDR3 length: 13 residues. The CDR3 here is CASSKTPTYEQYF. The CDR3 DNA follows: TGTGCCAGCAGCAAAACACCTACCTACGAGCAGTACTTC.

V and J are TRBV27 and TRBJ2-3; D is ambiguous. The germline gives CDR1 MNHEY, CDR2 SMNVEV (reference sequence). Between the trimmed V and J ends, which lost 6 bases and 4 bases, there was a span of 14 bases. The CDR3 is 14 residues long. The CDR3 loop reads CASREPLLSDTQYF. CDR3 in DNA: TGTGCCAGCAGAGAGCCTCTGCTCTCAGATACGCAGTATTTT.

The chain is built from TRBV18 and TRBJ2-5; no firm D call. Trimming stripped 3 bases from V and 2 bases from J, with 7 bases between. Germline V gene sequence: CDR1 KGHSH, CDR2 LQKENI. There are 13 residues in the CDR3. The CDR3 DNA reads as TGTGCCAGCTCACCCATCCGACAAGAGACCCAGTACTTC. It codes for CASSPIRQETQYF.

This clone showed up just a few times. The chain recombines TRBV28 with TRBJ2-7; D may be TRBD1 (6 bases). CDR3 length: 14 residues. Trimming took 7 bases from V and 3 from J, leaving 16 bases between them. Per the germline V gene, CDR1 is MDHEN and CDR2 is SYDVKM. CDR3 DNA sequence: TGTGCCAGCACCCCCTGGGGGCCCTTCTACGAGCAGTACTTC. It is translated as CASTPWGPFYEQYF.

The count of this clone is one. This sample also contains other DNA sequences that code for the same CDR3. The rearrangement uses TRBV29-1 and TRBJ2-1, with 8 bases aligning to TRBD2. The junction had 15 bases not matched to a gene; V was cut back by 7 bases and J by 7 bases. The germline V gene encodes CDR1 SQVTM and CDR2 ANQGSEA. CDR3 length equals 15 residues. In DNA form, the CDR3 reads TGCAGCGGAGTTGGGGGGGGGCGGGAGGAGAATGAGCAGTTCTTC. It translates to CSGVGGGREENEQFF.